This TCR beta chain was sequenced during a study of T cell responses to AZD1222 COVID-19 vaccine (dated by TCRdb to the early 2020s). In the study overall: AZD1222 recipients with second doses at about 4 weeks or about 12 weeks were pooled, because spike-specific TCR depth and breadth did not differ between schedules. TCR sequencing covered fewer than 250 trial participants: 207 given two doses of AZD1222 and 26 given two doses of MenACWY control vaccine. Trial participants were enrolled into age subgroups of 18-55, 56-69 and 70-plus years, which contained 148, 28 and 57 TCR-sequenced participants, respectively. Beyond this particular receptor, the publication reports: The 56-69-year group was small, and its depth increase did not reach significance, likely because of low power. CD4 TCRs associated with the vaccine covered the entire spike protein, and the dominant responses were in regions 160-218 and 743-854. Only five to seven AZD1222 recipients were SARS-CoV-2 seropositive at baseline, limiting conclusions about previously exposed vaccinees. Nearly half of unique spike-specific TCRs reportedly recognized epitopes outside regions mutated in the B.1.351 and B.1.1.7 variants. No day 14 peak-response samples were available, so repertoires were characterized only after the peak T cell response. Most participants were white British and females outnumbered males, and the authors suggested that clonal diversity may have been underestimated. A significant rise in spike-specific TCR breadth and depth was observed after two AZD1222 doses relative to day 0 and relative to MenACWY recipients.

Per the publication, the time point label means: baseline before first vaccination. Samples from vaccinated people were obtained from the UK trials COV001 and COV002, which included a single-blind randomized controlled phase 2/3 trial of AZD1222 (ChAdOx1 nCoV-19) in healthy adults. For TCRbeta chain sequencing, PBMC samples from trial participants were taken at day 0 and at day 28 after the second dose. This clone is a singleton in its sample. No cognate antigen has been identified for it. Base-call qualities are not available, and no considerably larger clone is one nucleotide away. The CDR3 regions of human TCRbeta chains were analyzed by immunosequencing. In the original analysis: Repertoire TCRs were checked for matches against a reference library of SARS-CoV-2-specific TCRs that had been generated using the MIRA antigen-specificity platform. Breadth was defined as the fraction of unique TCRs that were SARS-CoV-2-associated. Depth was defined as the fraction of total T cells that were SARS-CoV-2-associated. Using the MIRA data, each spike-specific TCR was assigned both to the spike region to which the TCR was reactive and to a CD4 or CD8 class. Log10-transformed breadth and depth values were compared by one-way ANOVA with Sidak's multiple comparisons tests. As stored in TCRdb, this immuneACCESS dataset retains in-frame rearrangements with V and J assigned. A fraction of the clones does not appear; measured against another copy, unresolved V genes explain less than half of the discrepancy, and the remainder lacks a known reason. The V and J calls and clone size come from that table; D and trimming were worked out from the DNA. For this sample there are roughly 170,000 clones; about nine tenths appear just once. The ten largest clones add up to approximately 2.8% of the sample.

The specimen comprised peripheral blood, sampled on day 0 of AZD1222 vaccination. The clonotype was recovered from an adult in good health.

This receptor carries the CDR3 CASSQDTGGNYGYTF. The DNA sequence reads TGCGCCAGCAGCCAAGACACAGGCGGAAACTATGGCTACACCTTC. This chain is built from TRBV4-3 and TRBJ1-2; the D gene is possibly TRBD1, with 5 bases matching. CDR1 and CDR2, looked up from the germline V gene, are LGHNA and YSLEER. From the cysteine through the phenylalanine, the CDR3 covers 15 amino acids. Here the CDR3 DNA is all that survives: 45 bases in frame from base 1. Trimming takes 0 bases from V and 2 bases from J, and the germline ends sit 10 bases apart.